This TCR beta chain comes out of a study of preoperative IRX-2 immunotherapy in early breast cancer. Trimming removed 4 bases from V and 7 bases from J; junction bases left unmatched: 13. The CDR3 runs 16 residues. CDR1 and CDR2 (germline): SGHNT, YENEEA. Treatment meaning: preoperative locoregional IRX-2 cytokine immunotherapy. TCRdb's table, derived via immunoSEQ multiplex PCR, lists solely in-frame clones and lacks some. The sample lists under 35,000 clones, 82% seen once, with roughly 3.2% in the top ten. Only one count was recorded for this clone. The specimen was taken from a patient treated with IRX-2 immunotherapy. The chain has TRBV11-3 and TRBJ2-1; 7 positions agree with TRBD2. The TCR originated in a human donor with breast cancer. CDR3 coding DNA: TGTGCCAGCAGCTCCTACCTAGCGGCCATCCTAAATGAGCAGTTCTTC. Translation gives CASSSYLAAILNEQFF. Full variable domain (outside the CDR3, taken from reference TRBV11-3 and TRBJ2-1): EAGVVQSPRYKIIEKKQPVAFWCNPISGHNTLYWYLQNLGQGPELLIRYENEEAVDDSQLPKDRFSAERLKGVDSTLKIQPAELGDSAVYLCASSSYLAAILNEQFFGPGTRLTVL.